This entry is about one T cell receptor (beta chain). Its specificity is not known. The sample comes from a study of cytomegalovirus exposure and HLA in healthy donors. Regarding the study as a whole: Analyzed later, most CMV-associated TCR beta chains appeared HLA-restricted. High sensitivity and specificity were reportedly achieved when the classifier diagnosed cytomegalovirus status. From TCR beta sequences, most subjects' HLA-A and HLA-B alleles were reportedly predicted accurately.

Germline CDR1 reads GTSNPN; CDR2 reads SVGIG (reference sequence). V was trimmed by 3 bases and J by 14 bases, leaving 14 bases between them. CDR3 length equals 12 residues. All donors participated as healthy donors of bone marrow. Primers for the PCR totalled 60 Vbeta and 13 Jbeta. This table comes from immunoSEQ multiplex PCR, and its TCRdb copy is limited to in-frame clones, with some not included. The sample holds about 160,000 clones, 73% seen once. This TCR was sampled from a woman under 30 in good health and CMV-seronegative. The rearrangement uses TRBV30 and TRBJ2-6; D might be TRBD2 (5 bases). Sample: PBMCs. The DNA of the CDR3 is TGTGCCTGGAGGGCGAGCGGTCCCCTCCTGACTTTC. Translated: CAWRASGPLLTF.